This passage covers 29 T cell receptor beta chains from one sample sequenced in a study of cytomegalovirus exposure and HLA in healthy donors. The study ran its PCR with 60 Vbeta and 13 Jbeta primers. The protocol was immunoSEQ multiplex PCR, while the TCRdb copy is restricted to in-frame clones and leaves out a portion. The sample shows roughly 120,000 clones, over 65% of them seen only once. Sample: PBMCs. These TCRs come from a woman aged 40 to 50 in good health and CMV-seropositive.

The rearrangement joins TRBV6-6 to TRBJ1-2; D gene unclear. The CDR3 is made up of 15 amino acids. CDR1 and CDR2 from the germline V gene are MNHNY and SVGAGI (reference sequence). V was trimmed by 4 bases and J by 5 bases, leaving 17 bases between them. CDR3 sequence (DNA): TGTGCCAGCAGTTCCCAAGAGAGGAGAGGTTATGGCTACACCTTC. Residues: CASSSQERRGYGYTF.

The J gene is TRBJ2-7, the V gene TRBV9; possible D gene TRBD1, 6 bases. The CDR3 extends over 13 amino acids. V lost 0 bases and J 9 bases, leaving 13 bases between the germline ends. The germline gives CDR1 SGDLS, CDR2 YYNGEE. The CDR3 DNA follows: TGTGCCAGCAGCGTAGCCGGGGAAGGGGGGCAGTACTTC. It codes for CASSVAGEGGQYF.

The CDR3 coding sequence is TGTGCCAGCAGCTTAACCTCAGGGTCCAATCAGCCCCAGCATTTT. Its protein product is CASSLTSGSNQPQHF. The V gene is TRBV7-8, the J gene TRBJ1-5, with a weak D call TRBD1 (5 bases). CDR3 size: 15 residues. V lost 2 bases to trimming and J lost 3 bases, with 11 bases between them. Germline V gene sequence: CDR1 SGHVS, CDR2 FQNEAQ.

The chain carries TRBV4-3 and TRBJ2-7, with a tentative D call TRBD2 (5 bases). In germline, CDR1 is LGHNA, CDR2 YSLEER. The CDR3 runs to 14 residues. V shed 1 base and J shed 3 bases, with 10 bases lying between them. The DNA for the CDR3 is TGCGCCAGCAGCCAAGCGTCTCGGGGCTACGAGCAGTACTTC. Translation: CASSQASRGYEQYF.

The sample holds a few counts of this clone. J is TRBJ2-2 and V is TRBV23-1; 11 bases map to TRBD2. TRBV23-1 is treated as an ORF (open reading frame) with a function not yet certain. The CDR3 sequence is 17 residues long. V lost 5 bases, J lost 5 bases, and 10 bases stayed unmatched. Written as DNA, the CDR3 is TGCGCCAGCAGTAGGGCTATAGCGGGAGGGTCTACCGGGGAGCTGTTTTTT. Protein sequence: CASSRAIAGGSTGELFF.

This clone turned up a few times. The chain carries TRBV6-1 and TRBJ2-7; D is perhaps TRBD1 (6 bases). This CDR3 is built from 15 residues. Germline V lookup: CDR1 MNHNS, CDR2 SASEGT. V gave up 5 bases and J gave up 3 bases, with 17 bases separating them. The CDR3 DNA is TGTGCCAGCAGTCTAAACGCCGGGACACTCTACGAGCAGTACTTC. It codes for CASSLNAGTLYEQYF.

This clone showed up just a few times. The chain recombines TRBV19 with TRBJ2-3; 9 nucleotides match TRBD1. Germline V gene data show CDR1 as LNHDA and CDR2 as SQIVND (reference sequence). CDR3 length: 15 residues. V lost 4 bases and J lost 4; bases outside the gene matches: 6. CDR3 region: CASSTQGAFADTQYF. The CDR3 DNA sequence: TGTGCCAGTAGTACACAGGGGGCCTTCGCAGATACGCAGTATTTT.

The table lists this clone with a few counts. DNA of the CDR3: TGTGCCAGCAGGATAAAGGACAGGGCTCTTGAAGCTTTCTTT. Its translation: CASRIKDRALEAFF. The V gene is TRBV6-4, the J gene TRBJ1-1; 8 bases are shared with TRBD1. V lost 6 bases to trimming and J lost 7 bases; unmatched junction nucleotides: 10. Germline V gene sequence: CDR1 MRHNA, CDR2 SNTAGT. CDR3 length: 14 amino acids.

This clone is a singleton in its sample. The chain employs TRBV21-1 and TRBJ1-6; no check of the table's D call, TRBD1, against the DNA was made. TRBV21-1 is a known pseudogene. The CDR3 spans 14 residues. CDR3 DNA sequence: TGTGCCAGAGAAACTCAGGGGTGTCGTTCACCCCTCCACTTT. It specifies CARETQGCRSPLHF.

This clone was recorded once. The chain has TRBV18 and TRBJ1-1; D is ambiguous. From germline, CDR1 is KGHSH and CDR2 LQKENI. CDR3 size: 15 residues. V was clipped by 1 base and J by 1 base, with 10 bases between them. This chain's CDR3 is CASSPLSSGNTEAFF. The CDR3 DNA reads TGTGCCAGCTCACCACTGTCCAGTGGGAACACTGAAGCTTTCTTT.

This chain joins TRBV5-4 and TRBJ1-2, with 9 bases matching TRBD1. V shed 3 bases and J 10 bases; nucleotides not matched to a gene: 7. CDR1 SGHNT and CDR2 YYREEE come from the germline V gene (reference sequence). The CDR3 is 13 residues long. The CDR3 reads CASSSPGQGLYTF. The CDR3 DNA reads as TGTGCCAGCAGCTCTCCGGGACAGGGCCTCTACACCTTC.

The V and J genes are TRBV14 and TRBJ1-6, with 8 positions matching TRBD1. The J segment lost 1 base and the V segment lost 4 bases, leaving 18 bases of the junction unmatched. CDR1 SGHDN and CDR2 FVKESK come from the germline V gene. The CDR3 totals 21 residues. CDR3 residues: CASSPRDRKFWFGSYNSPLHF. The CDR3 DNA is TGTGCCAGCAGCCCCCGGGACAGGAAGTTTTGGTTCGGTTCCTATAATTCACCCCTCCACTTT. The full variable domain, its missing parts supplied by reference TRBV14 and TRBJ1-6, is EAGVTQFPSHSVIEKGQTVTLRCDPISGHDNLYWYRRVMGKEIKFLLHFVKESKQDESGMPNNRFLAERTGGTYSTLKVQPAELEDSGVYFCASSPRDRKFWFGSYNSPLHFGNGTRLTVT.

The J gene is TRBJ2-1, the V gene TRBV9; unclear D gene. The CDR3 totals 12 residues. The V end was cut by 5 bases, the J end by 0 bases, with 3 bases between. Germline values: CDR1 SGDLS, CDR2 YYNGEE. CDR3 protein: CASRSSYNEQFF. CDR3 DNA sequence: TGTGCCAGCAGGAGCTCCTACAATGAGCAGTTCTTC.

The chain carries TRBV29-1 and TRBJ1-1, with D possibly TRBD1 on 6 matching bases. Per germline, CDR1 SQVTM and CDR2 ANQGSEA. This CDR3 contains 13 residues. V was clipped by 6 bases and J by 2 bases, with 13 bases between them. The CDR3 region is CSVATGINTEAFF. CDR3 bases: TGCAGCGTCGCGACAGGCATTAACACTGAAGCTTTCTTT.

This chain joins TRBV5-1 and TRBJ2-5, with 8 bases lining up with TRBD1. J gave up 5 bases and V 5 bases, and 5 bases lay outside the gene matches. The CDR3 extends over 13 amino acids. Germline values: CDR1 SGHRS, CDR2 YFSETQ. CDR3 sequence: CASRGQVRETQYF. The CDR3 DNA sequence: TGCGCCAGCAGGGGACAGGTGAGGGAGACCCAGTACTTC.

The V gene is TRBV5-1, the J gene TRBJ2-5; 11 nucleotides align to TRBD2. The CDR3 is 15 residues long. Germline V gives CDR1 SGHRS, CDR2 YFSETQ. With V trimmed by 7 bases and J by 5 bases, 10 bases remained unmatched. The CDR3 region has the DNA TGCGCCAGCCAAAATAGCGGGAGGGCCGGTGAGACCCAGTACTTC. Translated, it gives CASQNSGRAGETQYF.

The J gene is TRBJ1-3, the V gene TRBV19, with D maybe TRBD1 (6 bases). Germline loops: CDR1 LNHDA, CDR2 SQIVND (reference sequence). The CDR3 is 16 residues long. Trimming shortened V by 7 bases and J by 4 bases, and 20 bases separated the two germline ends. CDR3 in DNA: TGTGCCAGTATTGACCAGGGGAGCTTTCTGGGAAACACCATATATTTT. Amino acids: CASIDQGSFLGNTIYF.

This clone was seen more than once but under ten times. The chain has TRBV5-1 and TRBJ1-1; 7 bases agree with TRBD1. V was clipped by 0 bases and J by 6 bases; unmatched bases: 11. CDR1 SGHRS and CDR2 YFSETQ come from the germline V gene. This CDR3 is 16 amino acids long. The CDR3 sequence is CASSLGQGRSSPEAFF. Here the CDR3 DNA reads TGCGCCAGCAGCTTGGGACAGGGAAGAAGCTCCCCTGAAGCTTTCTTT.

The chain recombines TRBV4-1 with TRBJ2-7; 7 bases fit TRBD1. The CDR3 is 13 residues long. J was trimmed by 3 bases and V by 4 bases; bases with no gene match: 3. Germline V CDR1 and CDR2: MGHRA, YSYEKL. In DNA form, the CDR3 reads TGCGCCAGCAGCCCCTGGGACAGCTACGAGCAGTACTTC. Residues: CASSPWDSYEQYF.

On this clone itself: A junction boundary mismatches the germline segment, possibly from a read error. CDR3 DNA sequence: TGTGCCTGGAGCTCGTCAGGGGGCAAGCAGCCCCAGCATTTT. Translating gives CAWSSSGGKQPQHF. The chain carries TRBV30 and TRBJ1-5; 8 bases map to TRBD1. The germline CDR1 and CDR2 sequences are GTSNPN and SVGIG (reference sequence). This CDR3 has 14 amino acids.

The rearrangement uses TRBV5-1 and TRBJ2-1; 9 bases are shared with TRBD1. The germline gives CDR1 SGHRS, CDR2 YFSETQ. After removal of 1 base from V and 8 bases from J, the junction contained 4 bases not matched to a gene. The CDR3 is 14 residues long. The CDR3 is CASSLTGGGDEQFF. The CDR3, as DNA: TGCGCCAGCAGCTTGACAGGGGGCGGCGATGAGCAGTTCTTC.

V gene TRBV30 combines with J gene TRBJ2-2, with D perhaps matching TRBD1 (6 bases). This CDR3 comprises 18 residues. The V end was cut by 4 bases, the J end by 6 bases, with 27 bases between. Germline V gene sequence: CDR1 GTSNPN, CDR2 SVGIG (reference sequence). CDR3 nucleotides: TGTGCCTGGACGCCGGGACACCAAGTCAGGGCGGTACCCGGGGAGCTGTTTTTT. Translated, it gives CAWTPGHQVRAVPGELFF.

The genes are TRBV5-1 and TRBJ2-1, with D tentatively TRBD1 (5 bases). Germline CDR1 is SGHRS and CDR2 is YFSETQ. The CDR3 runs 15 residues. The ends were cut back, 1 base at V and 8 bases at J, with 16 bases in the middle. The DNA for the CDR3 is TGCGCCAGCAGCTTGAGGGAACACGCACAGGATGAGCAGTTCTTC. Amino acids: CASSLREHAQDEQFF.

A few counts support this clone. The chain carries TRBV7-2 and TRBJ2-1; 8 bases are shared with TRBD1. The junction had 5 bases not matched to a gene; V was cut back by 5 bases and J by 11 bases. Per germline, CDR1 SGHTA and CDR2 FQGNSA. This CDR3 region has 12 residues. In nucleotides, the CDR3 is TGTGCCAGCAGCCAGGACAGGGCAAAGCAGTTCTTC. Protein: CASSQDRAKQFF.

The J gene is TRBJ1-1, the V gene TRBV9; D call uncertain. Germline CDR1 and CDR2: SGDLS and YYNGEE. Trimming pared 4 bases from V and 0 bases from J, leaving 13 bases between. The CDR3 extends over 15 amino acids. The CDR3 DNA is TGTGCCAGCAGCCCCGCGGGCAGTGTGAACACTGAAGCTTTCTTT. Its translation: CASSPAGSVNTEAFF.

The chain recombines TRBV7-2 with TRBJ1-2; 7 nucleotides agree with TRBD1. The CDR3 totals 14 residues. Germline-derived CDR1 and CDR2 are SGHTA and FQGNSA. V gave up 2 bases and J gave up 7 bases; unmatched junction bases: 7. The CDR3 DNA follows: TGTGCCAGCAGCTTAACAGGGGTTCGCTCTGGCTACACCTTC. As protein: CASSLTGVRSGYTF. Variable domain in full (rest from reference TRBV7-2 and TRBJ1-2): GAGVSQSPSNKVTEKGKDVELRCDPISGHTALYWYRQSLGQGLEFLIYFQGNSAPDKSGLPSDRFSAERTGGSVSTLTIQRTQQEDSAVYLCASSLTGVRSGYTFGSGTRLTVV.

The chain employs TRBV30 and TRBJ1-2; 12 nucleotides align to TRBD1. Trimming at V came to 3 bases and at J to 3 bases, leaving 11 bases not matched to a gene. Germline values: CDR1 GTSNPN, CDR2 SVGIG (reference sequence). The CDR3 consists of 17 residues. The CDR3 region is CAWSPKPGTGGDYGYTF. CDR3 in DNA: TGTGCCTGGAGCCCAAAACCCGGGACAGGGGGCGACTATGGCTACACCTTC.

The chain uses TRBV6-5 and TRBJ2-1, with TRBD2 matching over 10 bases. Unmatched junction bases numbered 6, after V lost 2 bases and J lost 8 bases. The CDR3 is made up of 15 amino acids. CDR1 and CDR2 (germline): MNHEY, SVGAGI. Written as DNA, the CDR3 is TGTGCCAGCAGTTACAGCTCTAGCGGGAGCTATGAGCAGTTCTTC. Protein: CASSYSSSGSYEQFF.

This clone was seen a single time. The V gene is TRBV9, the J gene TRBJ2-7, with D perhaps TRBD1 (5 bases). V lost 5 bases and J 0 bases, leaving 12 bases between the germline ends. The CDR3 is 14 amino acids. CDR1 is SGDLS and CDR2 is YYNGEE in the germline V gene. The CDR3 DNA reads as TGTGCCAGCAGTGGACAATTGAGCTCCTACGAGCAGTACTTC. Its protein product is CASSGQLSSYEQYF. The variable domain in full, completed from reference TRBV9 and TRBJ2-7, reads DSGVTQTPKHLITATGQRVTLRCSPRSGDLSVYWYQQSLDQGLQFLIQYYNGEERAKGNILERFSAQQFPDLHSELNLSSLELGDSALYFCASSGQLSSYEQYFGPGTRLTVT.